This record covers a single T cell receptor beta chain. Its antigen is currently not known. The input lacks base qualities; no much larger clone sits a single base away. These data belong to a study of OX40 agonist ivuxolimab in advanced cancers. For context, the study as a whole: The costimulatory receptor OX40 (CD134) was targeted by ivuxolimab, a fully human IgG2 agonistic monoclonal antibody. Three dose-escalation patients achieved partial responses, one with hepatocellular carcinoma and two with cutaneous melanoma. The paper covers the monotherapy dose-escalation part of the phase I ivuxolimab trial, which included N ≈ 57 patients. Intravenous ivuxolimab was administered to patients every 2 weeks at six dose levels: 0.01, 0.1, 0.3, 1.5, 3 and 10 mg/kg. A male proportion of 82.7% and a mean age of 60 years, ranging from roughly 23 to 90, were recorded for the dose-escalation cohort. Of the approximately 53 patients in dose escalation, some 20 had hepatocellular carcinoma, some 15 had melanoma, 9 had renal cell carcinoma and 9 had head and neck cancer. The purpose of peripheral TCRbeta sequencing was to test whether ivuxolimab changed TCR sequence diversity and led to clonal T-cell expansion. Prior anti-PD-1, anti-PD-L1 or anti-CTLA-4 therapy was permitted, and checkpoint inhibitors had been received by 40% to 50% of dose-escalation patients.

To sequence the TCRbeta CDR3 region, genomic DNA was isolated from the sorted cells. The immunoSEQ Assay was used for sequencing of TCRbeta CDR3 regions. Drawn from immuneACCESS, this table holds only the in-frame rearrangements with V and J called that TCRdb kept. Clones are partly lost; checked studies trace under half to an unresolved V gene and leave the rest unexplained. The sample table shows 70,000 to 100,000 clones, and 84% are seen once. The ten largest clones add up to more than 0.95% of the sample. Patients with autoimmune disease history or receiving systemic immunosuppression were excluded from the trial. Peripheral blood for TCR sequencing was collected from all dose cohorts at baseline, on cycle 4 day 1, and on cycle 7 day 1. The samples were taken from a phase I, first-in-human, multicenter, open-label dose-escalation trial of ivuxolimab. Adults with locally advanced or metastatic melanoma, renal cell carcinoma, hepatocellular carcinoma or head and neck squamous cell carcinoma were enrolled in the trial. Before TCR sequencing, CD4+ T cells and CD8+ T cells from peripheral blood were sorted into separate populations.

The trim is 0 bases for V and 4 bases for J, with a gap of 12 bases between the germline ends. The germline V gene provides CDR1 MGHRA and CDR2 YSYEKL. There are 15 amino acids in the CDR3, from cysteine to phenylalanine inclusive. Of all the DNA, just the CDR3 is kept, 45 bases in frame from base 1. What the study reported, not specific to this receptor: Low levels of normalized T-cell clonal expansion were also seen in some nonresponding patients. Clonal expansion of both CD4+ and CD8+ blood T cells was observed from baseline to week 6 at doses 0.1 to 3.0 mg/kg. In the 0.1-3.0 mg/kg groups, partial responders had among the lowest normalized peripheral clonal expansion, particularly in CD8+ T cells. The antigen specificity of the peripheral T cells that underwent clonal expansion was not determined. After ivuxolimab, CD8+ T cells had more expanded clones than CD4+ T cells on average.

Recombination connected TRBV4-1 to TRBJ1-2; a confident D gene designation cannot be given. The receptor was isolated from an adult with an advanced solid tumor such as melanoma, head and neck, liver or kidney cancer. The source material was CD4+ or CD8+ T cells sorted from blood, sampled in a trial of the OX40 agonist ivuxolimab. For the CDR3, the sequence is CASSQDASGTYGYTF. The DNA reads TGCGCCAGCAGCCAAGATGCCAGTGGTACCTATGGCTACACCTTC.